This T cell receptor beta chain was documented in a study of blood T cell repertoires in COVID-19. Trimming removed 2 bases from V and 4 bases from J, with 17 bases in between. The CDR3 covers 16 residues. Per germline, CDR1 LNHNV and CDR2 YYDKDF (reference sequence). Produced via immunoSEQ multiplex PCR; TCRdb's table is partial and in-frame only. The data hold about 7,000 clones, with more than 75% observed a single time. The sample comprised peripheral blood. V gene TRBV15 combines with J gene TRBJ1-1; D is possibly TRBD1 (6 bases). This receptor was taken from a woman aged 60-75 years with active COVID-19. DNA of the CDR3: TGTGCCACCAGCAGACCCAGTGGGGGCGCGAGCACTGAAGCTTTCTTT. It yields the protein CATSRPSGGASTEAFF.